This T cell receptor beta chain was sequenced during a study of blood T cells in healthy people across ages. V lost 4 bases and J lost 5, with 17 bases in between. CDR1 and CDR2 (germline): MNHEY, SVGEGT. The CDR3 totals 16 residues. Through a sample-barcoded 5' primer and a J-beta primer mix, a second PCR was run for about 6 to 11 cycles. TCRdb redid the calling of the 5' RACE reads with MiXCR, one entry per CDR3 protein. The repertoire consists of 1.5 million to 1.9 million distinct CDR3 sequences, with about 45% occurring once and the leading ten covering approximately 4.1%. The rearrangement joins TRBV6-2 or TRBV6-3 to TRBJ2-2; a weak D match, TRBD2 (7 bases). The sequence derives from a woman between 18 and 30 years old in good health. The sample comprised blood. The CDR3 loop is CASSLLGGAGTGELFF. In DNA, the CDR3 is TGTGCCAGCAGTTTGCTGGGGGGGGCCGGAACCGGGGAGCTGTTTTTT.